This passage covers 8 T cell receptor beta chains from one sample sequenced in a study of T cells in localized non-small cell lung cancer. TCRdb keeps only in-frame clones here, not all; method: immunoSEQ multiplex PCR. The top ten hold more than 3.5% of the sample, which has about 9,800 clones, under 55% seen once. The specimen was lymph node tissue, collected before any cancer treatment. The receptors stem from a woman aged 35 to 69 with stage I lung adenocarcinoma.

V and J are TRBV11-3 and TRBJ1-5, with 8 positions matching TRBD1. The CDR3 runs to 15 residues. Looked up from germline, CDR1 is SGHNT and CDR2 is YENEEA. J lost 3 bases, V lost 3 bases, and 4 bases had no gene match. CDR3 in amino acids: CASSLATGANQPQHF. Written as DNA, the CDR3 is TGTGCCAGCAGCTTGGCGACAGGGGCCAATCAGCCCCAGCATTTT.

The rearrangement links TRBV29-1 to TRBJ1-6; TRBD1 is a possible D gene (5 bases). Germline CDR1 SQVTM, CDR2 ANQGSEA. This CDR3 has 12 amino acids. The V gene lost 6 bases and the J gene lost 7 bases, with 10 bases spanning the gap. The CDR3 sequence: CSVQVENSPLHF. For the CDR3, the DNA is TGCAGCGTACAGGTTGAAAATTCACCCCTCCACTTT.

The gene calls are TRBV19 and TRBJ1-5; D unclear. Germline V gene data show CDR1 as LNHDA and CDR2 as SQIVND (reference sequence). Trimming took 3 bases from V and 3 from J, leaving 12 bases between them. The CDR3 sequence is 15 residues long. In DNA form, the CDR3 reads TGTGCCAGTAGTATGTTTCACGGCCCCAATCAGCCCCAGCATTTT. Translating it yields CASSMFHGPNQPQHF. Filled out from reference TRBV19 and TRBJ1-5, the complete variable domain reads DGGITQSPKYLFRKEGQNVTLSCEQNLNHDAMYWYRQDPGQGLRLIYYSQIVNDFQKGDIAEGYSVSREKKESFPLTVTSAQKNPTAFYLCASSMFHGPNQPQHFGDGTRLSIL.

A few counts support this clone. The chain joins TRBV9 to TRBJ1-1; 7 bases fit TRBD1. The CDR3 has 14 amino acids. J was trimmed by 5 bases and V by 3 bases; bases with no gene match: 7. Per germline, CDR1 SGDLS and CDR2 YYNGEE. The DNA for the CDR3 is TGTGCCAGCAGCGCATCAGGGGGAAGTACTGAAGCTTTCTTT. Translated: CASSASGGSTEAFF.

This clone showed up just a few times. The J gene is TRBJ2-7, the V gene TRBV7-5; TRBD1 is the table's D call and was not checked against the DNA. TRBV7-5 is listed as a pseudogene. CDR3 length equals 15 residues. CDR3 loop: CASSPYDRTSGEQYF. DNA for the CDR3: TGTGCCAGCAGCCCCTACGACCGGACATCAGGCGAGCAGTACTTC.

V usage is TRBV28 and J usage is TRBJ1-2; perhaps TRBD1 as D (6 bases). There are 13 residues in the CDR3. Trimming shortened V by 2 bases and J by 8 bases, and 12 bases separated the two germline ends. Germline V gene lookup returns CDR1 MDHEN and CDR2 SYDVKM. CDR3 sequence (DNA): TGTGCCAGCAGTTTAACCGGGACATGGGGCTACACCTTC. Translating it yields CASSLTGTWGYTF.

This CDR3 is CASTPLRGSPSEQYF. In nucleotides, the CDR3 is TGCGCCAGCACCCCACTCAGGGGAAGCCCCTCCGAGCAGTACTTC. This chain uses TRBV10-2 with TRBJ2-7, with TRBD1 as a possible D gene (6 bases). Trimming pared 7 bases from V and 6 bases from J, leaving 22 bases between. This CDR3 contains 15 residues. From germline, CDR1 is WSHSY and CDR2 SAAADI.

This clone has a handful of counts. The V and J genes are TRBV6-8 and TRBJ1-1; no reliable D call. CDR1 and CDR2 (germline): MNHGY, SAAAGT. V lost 7 bases and J lost 7, with 13 bases in between. The CDR3 is made up of 12 amino acids. The CDR3 reads CASTPGGHEAFF. The CDR3 DNA follows: TGTGCCAGCACCCCCGGCGGGCATGAAGCTTTCTTT.